The clone carrying this TCR beta chain was counted between two and nine times. This specimen comes from a study of blood T cell repertoires in COVID-19. As for the study in general: The origin of the acute and convalescent COVID-19 samples was the United States, Italy and Spain.

Per the authors' pipeline: Reference gene primer amplification gave nucleated cell count estimates. Sequencing used immunoSEQ multiplex PCR; TCRdb keeps in-frame clones, though not all of them. D and trimming were read from the DNA, whereas the V and J calls and clone size are those reported in that table. The data contain 35,000 to 45,000 clones, roughly 78% of them singletons. This receptor was identified in a man in his sixties or seventies with acute or convalescent COVID-19. Material: peripheral blood.

The CDR3: CASSENRGLNEKLFF. The CDR3, as DNA: TGTGCCAGCAGCGAAAACAGGGGGCTTAATGAAAAACTGTTTTTT. The V gene is TRBV5-4, the J gene TRBJ1-4; 9 nucleotides agree with TRBD1. The germline V gene encodes CDR1 SGHNT and CDR2 YYREEE (reference sequence). The CDR3 is 15 residues long. The trim removed 4 bases at V and 4 bases at J, leaving 5 bases unmatched.